The 16 T cell receptor beta chains presented below share a single source sample, sequenced in a study of shared clonotypes between healthy human individuals. TCRdb's copy holds only in-frame clones and misses some; the assay was immunoSEQ multiplex PCR. Among 2 million to 2.5 million clones listed, almost 96% were seen once. The specimen sequenced was naive CD4+ T cells sorted from blood. Stated subset: CD45RA+ positively selected. These TCRs come from a man between 18 and 35 years old in good health.

The V and J genes are TRBV6-5 and TRBJ2-2; 9 nucleotides line up with TRBD2. In germline, CDR1 is MNHEY, CDR2 SVGAGI. V was pared by 6 bases and J by 2 bases, with 4 bases of the junction left unmatched. CDR3 size: 15 residues. The chain's CDR3 is CASRGTSYNTGELFF. The CDR3, as DNA: TGTGCCAGCAGGGGGACTAGCTATAACACCGGGGAGCTGTTTTTT.

This clone was detected once. The J gene is TRBJ2-7, the V gene TRBV2; no definite D call. This CDR3 has 14 residues. Germline V gene lookup returns CDR1 SNHLY and CDR2 FYNNEI. V dropped 4 bases and J dropped 4 bases, with 14 bases sitting between them. The CDR3 is CASSGNLALYEQYF. DNA for the CDR3: TGTGCCAGCAGTGGTAACCTCGCGCTTTACGAGCAGTACTTC.

The chain uses TRBV25-1 and TRBJ2-2; 9 bases line up with TRBD1. J was trimmed by 6 bases and V by 7 bases; bases with no gene match: 6. Germline V CDR1 and CDR2: MGHDK, SYGVNS. CDR3 size: 14 residues. CDR3 protein: CASTRDRVPGELFF. Written as DNA, the CDR3 is TGTGCCAGCACCCGGGACAGGGTGCCCGGGGAGCTGTTTTTT.

The rearrangement joins TRBV6-6 to TRBJ2-7; D might be TRBD2 (6 bases). The CDR3 sequence is 14 residues long. Germline V gives CDR1 MNHNY, CDR2 SVGAGI (reference sequence). Trimming left V 1 base short and J 4 bases short, with 11 bases between. Here the CDR3 DNA reads TGTGCCAGCAGTTACTTAGCGGACGTTTACGAGCAGTACTTC. Protein product: CASSYLADVYEQYF.

This chain links TRBV5-6 with TRBJ2-7, with 7 bases that match TRBD2. CDR1 is SGHDT, CDR2 YYEEEE, per germline. The J segment lost 4 bases and the V segment lost 2 bases, leaving 3 bases of the junction unmatched. There are 13 residues in the CDR3. The CDR3 is CASSFTGGYEQYF. The CDR3 DNA reads TGTGCCAGCAGCTTTACGGGAGGTTACGAGCAGTACTTC.

In nucleotides, the CDR3 is TGTGCCAGCAGTGTGGCAGGGGGCACCTACGAGCAGTACTTC. Protein product: CASSVAGGTYEQYF. The J gene is TRBJ2-7, the V gene TRBV6-4, with 8 positions matching TRBD1. Germline-derived CDR1 and CDR2 are MRHNA and SNTAGT. The CDR3 consists of 14 residues. V shed 4 bases, J shed 2 bases, and the junction held 4 bases outside the gene matches.

This clone was counted a few times. The V call is TRBV5-4, the J call TRBJ1-6; D gene unclear. Trimming took off 3 bases at V and 8 bases at J, with 6 bases between the two ends. Germline V gene sequence: CDR1 SGHNT, CDR2 YYREEE (reference sequence). This CDR3 has 12 residues. In nucleotides, the CDR3 is TGTGCCAGCAGCTCCACTGATTCACCCCTCCACTTT. Translating gives CASSSTDSPLHF. The variable domain in full, completed from reference TRBV5-4 and TRBJ1-6, reads ETGVTQSPTHLIKTRGQQVTLRCSSQSGHNTVSWYQQALGQGPQFIFQYYREEENGRGNFPPRFSGLQFPNYSSELNVNALELDDSALYLCASSSTDSPLHFGNGTRLTVT.

This chain uses TRBV6-6 with TRBJ1-2; perhaps TRBD1 as D (5 bases). Trimming shortened V by 6 bases and J by 4 bases, and 18 bases separated the two germline ends. The germline gives CDR1 MNHNY, CDR2 SVGAGI (reference sequence). There are 15 residues in the CDR3. The CDR3 loop is CASSSGETALYGYTF. CDR3 in DNA: TGTGCCAGCAGCTCCGGGGAGACAGCACTCTATGGCTACACCTTC.

This clone was counted a single time. Within the sample, other DNA sequences also encode this same CDR3. The rearrangement uses TRBV2 and TRBJ1-2; perhaps TRBD1 as D (5 bases). This CDR3 is 13 amino acids long. In germline, CDR1 is SNHLY, CDR2 FYNNEI. With 3 bases removed from V and 4 bases from J, the gap between germline ends came to 9 bases. CDR3 sequence reads: CASSERGSYGYTF. The CDR3 nucleotides read TGTGCCAGCAGTGAGCGGGGGAGCTATGGCTACACCTTC.

Concerning this clone itself: The junction differs from germline at one of its ends, possibly a read error. V gene TRBV2 combines with J gene TRBJ2-7; TRBD2 matches 9 bases. The CDR3 contains 11 residues. The germline V gene encodes CDR1 SNHLY and CDR2 FYNNEI. The CDR3 loop reads CASSAGTSPNF. As DNA, the CDR3 is TGTGCCAGCAGCGCCGGGACTAGCCCCAACTTC.

The V and J genes are TRBV7-2 and TRBJ1-1; 7 bases are shared with TRBD1. The J segment lost 1 base and the V segment lost 5 bases, leaving 13 bases of the junction unmatched. The V gene's germline CDR1 is SGHTA and CDR2 FQGNSA. This CDR3 comprises 17 residues. CDR3 nucleotide sequence: TGTGCCAGCAGCCCTTCGGTTTGGACAGGAAAGAACACTGAAGCTTTCTTT. Translation: CASSPSVWTGKNTEAFF.

The rearrangement joins TRBV20-1 to TRBJ2-1; D ambiguous. The CDR3 consists of 11 residues. Trimming stripped 7 bases from V and 7 bases from J, with 11 bases between. Germline V gene data show CDR1 as DFQATT and CDR2 as SNEGSKA (reference sequence). The DNA for the CDR3 is TGCAGTGGCCCCCTTGGGAATGAGCAGTTCTTC. Translated: CSGPLGNEQFF.

The J gene is TRBJ1-1, the V gene TRBV6-6; possible D gene TRBD1, 6 bases. This CDR3 has 13 residues. Germline CDR1 and CDR2: MNHNY and SVGAGI (reference sequence). V lost 6 bases to trimming and J lost 9 bases, with 17 bases between them. This CDR3 is CASSEGGAYQAFF. The CDR3 nucleotides read TGTGCCAGCAGCGAGGGGGGGGCTTATCAAGCTTTCTTT.

Comment on this clone: The sample contains more than one DNA sequence encoding this CDR3. J is TRBJ2-7 and V is TRBV28; weak D call: TRBD1 (5 bases). V lost 6 bases to trimming and J lost 3 bases, with 15 bases between them. The length of the CDR3 is 14 residues. Germline V gene sequence: CDR1 MDHEN, CDR2 SYDVKM. The CDR3 DNA reads TGTGCCAGCAGACCTTCAGGGTCAAGCTACGAGCAGTACTTC. It codes for CASRPSGSSYEQYF.

V is TRBV5-4 and J is TRBJ2-1, with D uncertain. The CDR3 has 14 residues. Trimming shortened V by 1 base and J by 7 bases, and 12 bases separated the two germline ends. Germline lookup yields CDR1 SGHNT and CDR2 YYREEE (reference sequence). CDR3 nucleotides: TGTGCCAGCAGCTTGAAAGGTGTTTCGAATGAGCAGTTCTTC. It codes for CASSLKGVSNEQFF.

Remarks on this clone: Within the sample, other DNA sequences also encode this same CDR3. The chain is built from TRBV28 and TRBJ1-5; D possibly corresponds to TRBD1 (5 bases). Trimming cost V 2 bases and J 4 bases, with 12 bases left between them. The CDR3 consists of 15 residues. Germline V CDR1 and CDR2: MDHEN, SYDVKM. CDR3 residues: CASSLGTLGNQPQHF. The CDR3 DNA reads TGTGCCAGCAGTTTAGGGACCCTAGGGAATCAGCCCCAGCATTTT.